A single sample gave rise to the 13 T cell receptor beta chains below, sequenced in a study of shared clonotypes between healthy human individuals. Sequencing was performed with immunoSEQ multiplex PCR; in TCRdb, only in-frame clones are kept and a portion is missing. The sample records 450,000 to 500,000 clones, 70% to 80% being singletons. The source material was PBMCs. The origin of the receptors is a woman aged 35 to 49 in good health. Some clones in this sample may be carry-over from other donors' samples.

This chain joins TRBV7-9 and TRBJ1-4; D may be TRBD1 (5 bases). Germline assignment: CDR1 SEHNR and CDR2 FQNEAQ (reference sequence). The CDR3 has 16 amino acids. The V gene lost 5 bases and the J gene lost 4 bases, with 17 bases spanning the gap. CDR3 nucleotide sequence: TGTGCCAGCAGCCCAAGCCAAACAGGATTTAATGAAAAACTGTTTTTT. Translation gives CASSPSQTGFNEKLFF.

This clone appeared a single time. The chain joins TRBV30 to TRBJ2-7; 7 bases line up with TRBD1. The CDR3 sequence is 13 residues long. Trimming took 3 bases from V and 2 from J; bases not matched to a gene: 4. Germline V lookup: CDR1 GTSNPN, CDR2 SVGIG (reference sequence). CDR3 coding DNA: TGTGCCTGGAGCGGGACAGCTACCTACGAGCAGTACTTC. The encoded protein is CAWSGTATYEQYF.

The chain recombines TRBV2 with TRBJ2-1; D might be TRBD2 (7 bases). The CDR3 contains 14 residues. The ends were cut back, 5 bases at V and 4 bases at J, with 12 bases in the middle. Germline V CDR1 and CDR2: SNHLY, FYNNEI. The CDR3 region is CASSLGGPYNEQFF. CDR3 in DNA: TGTGCCAGCAGTCTCGGGGGGCCGTACAATGAGCAGTTCTTC.

This clone was detected a few times. The chain joins TRBV7-3 to TRBJ2-2; D is undetermined. There are 16 residues in the CDR3. Trimming took off 4 bases at V and 0 bases at J, with 12 bases between the two ends. Germline CDR1 and CDR2: SGHTA and FQGTGA. CDR3 loop: CASSSPVGTNTGELFF. CDR3 DNA: TGTGCCAGCAGCTCCCCGGTTGGGACGAACACCGGGGAGCTGTTTTTT.

The chain is built from TRBV11-1 and TRBJ2-1; D may correspond to TRBD1 or TRBD2 (5 bases each). The V and J ends lost 1 base and 5 bases respectively, with 12 bases between them. The germline V gene encodes CDR1 SGHAT and CDR2 FQDESV (reference sequence). The CDR3 is made up of 15 amino acids. CDR3 coding DNA: TGTGCCAGCAGCTTAGAGGGGACCCAGAACAATGAGCAGTTCTTC. Protein product: CASSLEGTQNNEQFF. The entire variable domain, with the rest obtained from reference TRBV11-1 and TRBJ2-1, is as follows: EAEVAQSPRYKITEKSQAVAFWCDPISGHATLYWYRQILGQGPELLVQFQDESVVDDSQLPKDRFSAERLKGVDSTLKIQPAELGDSAMYLCASSLEGTQNNEQFFGPGTRLTVL.

The CDR3 coding sequence is TGTGCCAGCAGCAAAAGGGGACAGGGACTCGATGAAGCTTTCTTT. Translation gives CASSKRGQGLDEAFF. V and J are TRBV21-1 and TRBJ1-1; the table's D gene call, TRBD1, was not cross checked with the DNA. TRBV21-1 constitutes a pseudogene. This CDR3 is built from 15 residues.

This clone has only a few counts. This chain joins TRBV4-3 and TRBJ1-3; D is unresolved. Germline CDR1 is LGHNA and CDR2 is YSLEER. This CDR3 comprises 15 residues. V dropped 0 bases and J dropped 0 bases, with 6 bases sitting between them. The CDR3 DNA reads TGCGCCAGCAGCCAAGACCCAGACTCTGGAAACACCATATATTTT. Amino acids: CASSQDPDSGNTIYF.

The chain is built from TRBV10-3 and TRBJ2-7; maybe TRBD2 (6 bases). This CDR3 is built from 14 residues. V lost 0 bases and J lost 5, with 11 bases in between. CDR1 and CDR2 (germline): ENHRY, SYGVKD. CDR3 sequence (DNA): TGTGCCATCAGTGAGTCGGGAGGAGGAGACGAGCAGTACTTC. The encoded protein is CAISESGGGDEQYF.

The chain recombines TRBV11-3 with TRBJ2-1; D is ambiguous. Germline assignment: CDR1 SGHNT and CDR2 YENEEA. CDR3 length: 12 amino acids. V was pared by 1 base and J by 7 bases, with 5 bases between. Here the CDR3 reads CASSLARNEQFF. The CDR3 nucleotides are TGTGCCAGCAGCTTAGCCAGGAATGAGCAGTTCTTC.

This chain joins TRBV10-2 and TRBJ2-7; the match to TRBD1 covers 7 bases. The CDR3 runs to 16 residues. V shed 6 bases and J 7 bases; nucleotides not matched to a gene: 18. CDR1 and CDR2 from the germline V gene are WSHSY and SAAADI. The CDR3 reads CASRILAGTALGEQYF. The CDR3 bases are TGCGCCAGCAGAATCCTGGCCGGGACAGCCCTGGGGGAGCAGTACTTC.

V usage is TRBV2 and J usage is TRBJ2-5, with D possibly TRBD2 on 5 matching bases. Germline V CDR1 and CDR2: SNHLY, FYNNEI. The length of the CDR3 is 14 residues. Trimming took 6 bases from V and 3 from J, leaving 14 bases between them. DNA of the CDR3: TGTGCCAGCAGAACCACGGAGGCTGAAGAGACCCAGTACTTC. It specifies CASRTTEAEETQYF.

CDR3 amino acids: CASSLGPGNSYEQYF. The CDR3 DNA follows: TGTGCCAGCAGTTTGGGGCCAGGGAACTCCTACGAGCAGTACTTC. The gene calls are TRBV28 and TRBJ2-7; D possibly corresponds to TRBD1 (5 bases). The CDR3 sequence is 15 residues long. Trimming left V 3 bases short and J 0 bases short, with 12 bases between. Germline V CDR1 and CDR2: MDHEN, SYDVKM.

The chain combines TRBV6-5 with TRBJ2-7; the D is unclear. The V end was cut by 5 bases, the J end by 2 bases, with 10 bases between. The CDR3 consists of 13 residues. Germline values: CDR1 MNHEY, CDR2 SVGAGI. The chain's CDR3 is CASSTPGTYEQYF. The CDR3 DNA reads as TGTGCCAGCAGTACCCCCGGAACCTACGAGCAGTACTTC.